Sequencing of this T cell receptor beta chain was carried out in a study of blood T cell repertoires in COVID-19. Some clones are missing from TCRdb's copy, which holds only in-frame ones; the method was immunoSEQ multiplex PCR. The top ten hold more than 8.5% of the sample, which has 200,000 to 250,000 clones, more than 85% seen once. Germline loops: CDR1 SGHAT, CDR2 FQNNGV. Deletions cut 4 bases from V and 6 bases from J, with 12 bases between. The CDR3 length is 14 residues. The sequenced sample was peripheral blood. This chain joins TRBV11-2 and TRBJ2-2; no clear D gene. This receptor was taken from a woman aged 50 to 60 with COVID-19, enrolled during active disease. This chain's CDR3 is CASSSSAEAGELFF. In nucleotides, the CDR3 is TGTGCCAGCAGCTCCTCGGCGGAAGCCGGGGAGCTGTTTTTT.